The rows below give T cell receptor beta chains drawn from one sample of a study of cytomegalovirus exposure and HLA in healthy donors. Some clones are missing from TCRdb's copy, which holds only in-frame ones; the method was immunoSEQ multiplex PCR. This table holds roughly 150,000 clones, roughly a tenth found once. Sequenced material: PBMCs. Receptor source: a male donor in good health and CMV-seronegative. Both conserved end residues are part of each CDR3. The order of the fields is J gene, V gene, clone size, D gene, CDR3 DNA, CDR3 protein. D genes are given only for firm matches. The size entry is marked missing in some rows and otherwise reads once, few, many or a size class.

J gene: TRBJ1-4; V gene: TRBV6-1; clone size: few; D gene: .; CDR3 DNA: TGTGCCACTTCGCCGGGACAAGTTAATGAAAAACTGTTTTTT; CDR3 protein: CATSPGQVNEKLFF
J gene: TRBJ2-1; V gene: TRBV19; clone size: .; D gene: TRBD1; CDR3 DNA: TGTGCCGTTCGGGGGACAGGGGTAGAACATGAGCAGTTCTTC; CDR3 protein: CAVRGTGVEHEQFF
J gene: TRBJ1-5; V gene: TRBV5-6; clone size: few; D gene: .; CDR3 DNA: TGTGCCAGCAGCTTTTCTCGGGAACAGCCCCAGCATTTT; CDR3 protein: CASSFSREQPQHF
J gene: TRBJ1-1; V gene: TRBV21-1; clone size: .; D gene: .; CDR3 DNA: TGTGCAAGCACCCAAGGAGGAGGGTTCTCGAACACTGAAGCTTTCTTT; CDR3 protein: CASTQGGGFSNTEAFF
J gene: TRBJ2-3; V gene: TRBV11-2; clone size: few; D gene: TRBD2; CDR3 DNA: TGTGCCAGCAGATCTCGGGGGGGCCTTCTAGATACGCAGTATTTT; CDR3 protein: CASRSRGGLLDTQYF
J gene: TRBJ2-5; V gene: TRBV7-2; clone size: few; D gene: .; CDR3 DNA: TGTGCCAGCAGCTTGGGACTCACCCTGTACTTC; CDR3 protein: CASSLGLTLYF
J gene: TRBJ2-2; V gene: TRBV5-1; clone size: few; D gene: TRBD1; CDR3 DNA: TGCGCCAGCAGCGCCTCGGCAACAGGGGTCAACACCGGGGAGCTGTTTTTT; CDR3 protein: CASSASATGVNTGELFF
J gene: TRBJ1-4; V gene: TRBV4-1; clone size: few; D gene: .; CDR3 DNA: TGCGCCAGCAGCCAAATCCGACAAGCAACTAATGAAAAACTGTTTTTT; CDR3 protein: CASSQIRQATNEKLFF
J gene: TRBJ2-1; V gene: TRBV28; clone size: few; D gene: TRBD1; CDR3 DNA: TGTGCCAGCAGTCCCGGACAGGGGCCTTGGAATGAGCAGTTCTTC; CDR3 protein: CASSPGQGPWNEQFF
J gene: TRBJ2-2; V gene: TRBV7-9; clone size: few; D gene: .; CDR3 DNA: TGTGCCAGCAGCCGCCAAGACAGCATCGGGGAGCTGTTTTTT; CDR3 protein: CASSRQDSIGELFF
J gene: TRBJ2-7; V gene: TRBV7-2; clone size: .; D gene: TRBD1; CDR3 DNA: TGTGCCAGCGTCCCACACACGGGACAGACAACTTACGAGCAGTACTTC; CDR3 protein: CASVPHTGQTTYEQYF
J gene: TRBJ2-7; V gene: TRBV28; clone size: few; D gene: .; CDR3 DNA: TGTGCCAACGGGTACTCCTACGAGCAGTACTTC; CDR3 protein: CANGYSYEQYF
J gene: TRBJ2-1; V gene: TRBV6-4; clone size: .; D gene: TRBD1; CDR3 DNA: TGTGCCAGCAGTGGAGACAGGGTATACAATGAGCAGTTCTTC; CDR3 protein: CASSGDRVYNEQFF
J gene: TRBJ1-1; V gene: TRBV6-6; clone size: .; D gene: TRBD1; CDR3 DNA: TGTGCCAGCAGTGGCCGGGACAGGGGCACTGAAGCTTTCTTT; CDR3 protein: CASSGRDRGTEAFF
J gene: TRBJ2-5; V gene: TRBV4-3; clone size: .; D gene: .; CDR3 DNA: TGCGCCAGCAGCCAAGAGCTTAGAGGTGAGCAGTACTTC; CDR3 protein: CASSQELRGEQYF
J gene: TRBJ2-1; V gene: TRBV4-1; clone size: few; D gene: .; CDR3 DNA: TGCGCCAGCAGCCAAGATCCTGCGGGGAGTGAACTCAATGAGCAGTTCTTC; CDR3 protein: CASSQDPAGSELNEQFF
J gene: TRBJ2-3; V gene: TRBV27; clone size: .; D gene: TRBD2; CDR3 DNA: TGTGCCAGCAGTTATAGCGGGGTCACAGATACGCAGTATTTT; CDR3 protein: CASSYSGVTDTQYF
J gene: TRBJ1-1; V gene: TRBV19; clone size: few; D gene: TRBD1; CDR3 DNA: TGTGCCAGTGGCAAACAGGGGGCGACGGTTACTGAAGCTTTCTTT; CDR3 protein: CASGKQGATVTEAFF
J gene: TRBJ1-2; V gene: TRBV18; clone size: .; D gene: .; CDR3 DNA: TGTGCCAGCTCAGGTTCAAAACAGGGATCTAACTATGGCTACACCTTC; CDR3 protein: CASSGSKQGSNYGYTF
J gene: TRBJ2-1; V gene: TRBV7-2; clone size: few; D gene: .; CDR3 DNA: TGTGCCAGCAGCTTAGTGACTGGCGCCTACAATGAGCAGTTCTTC; CDR3 protein: CASSLVTGAYNEQFF
J gene: TRBJ1-2; V gene: TRBV7-2; clone size: .; D gene: .; CDR3 DNA: TGTGCCAGCAGCCGTGGGGGGACTGGCTACACCTTC; CDR3 protein: CASSRGGTGYTF